Described below is a single T cell receptor (beta chain) sequence and its context. Its specificity is not known. This entry comes from a study of T cell responses to AZD1222 COVID-19 vaccine. General observations from the study: Across the whole spike, CD4 TCRs peaked at regions 160-218 and 743-854. Females outnumbered males among donors, who were mostly white British; clonal diversity was possibly underestimated. Spike-specific TCR breadth and depth rose after two AZD1222 doses. Repertoire sampling happened only post peak T cell response.

Using immunoSEQ multiplex PCR, the repertoire was profiled, and TCRdb retains in-frame clones only, with some absent. The data contain about 130,000 clones, roughly 88% of them seen just once; the ten biggest clones take up about 6%. Germline lookup yields CDR1 LNHDA and CDR2 SQIVND (reference sequence). Trimming took 3 bases from V and 5 from J, leaving 13 bases between them. The length of the CDR3 is 14 residues. The source was peripheral blood, collected 28 days after the second AZD1222 dose. The rearrangement uses TRBV19 and TRBJ2-5; weak D call: TRBD2 (6 bases). The TCR was taken from an adult who received the AZD1222 COVID-19 vaccine. The CDR3 reads CASSIGGSWETQYF. DNA of the CDR3: TGTGCCAGTAGTATTGGGGGGAGTTGGGAGACCCAGTACTTC.